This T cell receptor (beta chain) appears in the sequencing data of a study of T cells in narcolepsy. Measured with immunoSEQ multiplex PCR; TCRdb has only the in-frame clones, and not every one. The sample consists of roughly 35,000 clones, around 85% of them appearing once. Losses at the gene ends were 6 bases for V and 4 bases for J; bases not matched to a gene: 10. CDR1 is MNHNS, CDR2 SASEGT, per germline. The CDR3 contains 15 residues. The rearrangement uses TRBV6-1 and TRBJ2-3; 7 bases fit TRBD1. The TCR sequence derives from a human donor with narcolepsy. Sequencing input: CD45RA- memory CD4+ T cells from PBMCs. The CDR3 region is CASSLDRVGADTQYF. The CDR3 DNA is TGTGCCAGCAGCCTTGACAGGGTTGGGGCAGATACGCAGTATTTT.